Shown below are 26 T cell receptor beta chains from a single sample sequenced in a study of T-cell memory formation after mild COVID-19. A single record per CDR3 protein comes from TCRdb applying MiXCR to the 5' RACE reads. This table has a few hundred thousand distinct CDR3 sequences, roughly 25% appearing once. Material for sequencing was PBMCs or a T cell subset sorted from them (not recorded which). The receptors stem from an adult woman who had mild COVID-19 (a few samples of this study predate the infection). Cell type and time point are not known.

The chain combines TRBV27 with TRBJ2-1, with 7 bases that match TRBD1. The CDR3 consists of 12 residues. The V gene end was trimmed by 5 bases and the J gene end by 15 bases; junction bases not matched to a gene: 10. Germline V gene sequence: CDR1 MNHEY, CDR2 SMNVEV (reference sequence). DNA for the CDR3: TGTGCCAGCAGTCCATTACAGGGGAAGAGGTTCTTC. Amino acids: CASSPLQGKRFF.

The rearrangement links TRBV19 to TRBJ2-1, with D hard to call. CDR3 size: 15 residues. Trimming cost V 1 base and J 3 bases, with 10 bases left between them. The germline V gene has CDR1 LNHDA and CDR2 SQIVND (reference sequence). The CDR3 DNA is TGTGCCAGTAGTATAGGGCTTCCCTACTACAATGAGCAGTTCTTC. It encodes CASSIGLPYYNEQFF. Full variable domain (remainder filled in from reference TRBV19 and TRBJ2-1): DGGITQSPKYLFRKEGQNVTLSCEQNLNHDAMYWYRQDPGQGLRLIYYSQIVNDFQKGDIAEGYSVSREKKESFPLTVTSAQKNPTAFYLCASSIGLPYYNEQFFGPGTRLTVL.

The chain combines TRBV24-1 with TRBJ2-3; 7 bases are shared with TRBD2. The CDR3 has 16 residues. Germline CDR1 is KGHDR and CDR2 is SFDVKD. Unmatched junction bases numbered 6, after V lost 0 bases and J lost 4 bases. The CDR3 sequence: CATSDLGGRAADTQYF. The CDR3 DNA is TGTGCCACCAGTGATTTGGGTGGGAGGGCCGCAGATACGCAGTATTTT.

This clonotype was observed a handful of times. This sequence joins TRBV4-1 and TRBJ2-1; 8 nucleotides agree with TRBD1. The CDR3 is 16 amino acids. Germline assignment: CDR1 MGHRA and CDR2 YSYEKL. After removal of 3 bases from V and 7 bases from J, the junction contained 11 bases not matched to a gene. DNA for the CDR3: TGCGCCAGCAGCCAGGAGGACAGGGTACTAAGGAATGAGCAGTTCTTC. Translation gives CASSQEDRVLRNEQFF.

This clonotype was detected many times. The J gene is TRBJ2-1, the V gene TRBV6-6; unclear D gene. V was pared by 3 bases and J by 0 bases, with 9 bases between. CDR3 length: 15 amino acids. Germline V CDR1 and CDR2: MNHNY, SVGAGI (reference sequence). CDR3 DNA: TGTGCCAGCAGTTATGAATTGAGCTCCTACAATGAGCAGTTCTTC. Translated, it gives CASSYELSSYNEQFF.

This clonotype was detected only once. The chain combines TRBV24-1 with TRBJ2-2, with D perhaps matching TRBD2 (5 bases). V was shortened by 3 bases and J by 5 bases, with 9 bases between the two germline ends. This CDR3 spans 14 amino acids. Germline V gives CDR1 KGHDR, CDR2 SFDVKD. The CDR3 region has the DNA TGTGCCACCAGTGATAGCGGATGGACCGGGGAGCTGTTTTTT. Translation gives CATSDSGWTGELFF.

This clonotype was seen only once. CDR3 DNA sequence: TGTGCCAGCAGTTCCATACTAGCAACTAGCGGGTGGAACGAGCAGTACTTC. Translation: CASSSILATSGWNEQYF. The rearrangement links TRBV12-3 or TRBV12-4 to TRBJ2-7; 9 positions match TRBD2. With V trimmed by 4 bases and J by 5 bases, 15 bases remained unmatched. The CDR3 is 17 residues long.

The J gene is TRBJ2-7, the V gene TRBV5-1; D is tentatively TRBD1 or TRBD2 (6 bases each). CDR3 length equals 13 residues. V was clipped by 7 bases and J by 0 bases, with 11 bases between them. Germline V lookup: CDR1 SGHRS, CDR2 YFSETQ. The CDR3 here is CASAEGGSYEQYF. The DNA for the CDR3 is TGCGCCAGCGCCGAGGGGGGCTCCTACGAGCAGTACTTC.

Only a few counts were recorded for this clonotype. The V call is TRBV7-6, the J call TRBJ1-2, with D uncertain. CDR3 size: 15 residues. Germline assignment: CDR1 SGHVS and CDR2 FNYEAQ. V shed 4 bases and J shed 7 bases, with 19 bases lying between them. The CDR3 DNA reads TGTGCCAGCAGCTCCGTATCTCAAGTTACGGCTGGCTACACCTTC. It specifies CASSSVSQVTAGYTF.

This clonotype was seen a few times. The V call is TRBV7-2, the J call TRBJ2-2; D might be TRBD1 or TRBD2, each matching 6 bases. V lost 2 bases, J lost 0 bases, and 10 bases lay in between. This CDR3 is built from 16 residues. Germline CDR1 reads SGHTA; CDR2 reads FQGNSA. As DNA, the CDR3 is TGTGCCAGCAGCTTAAACGGGGGCGCGAACACCGGGGAGCTGTTTTTT. Translating gives CASSLNGGANTGELFF.

This clonotype was seen a few times. The chain links TRBV5-1 to TRBJ2-7; no clear D. This CDR3 spans 15 amino acids. CDR1 is SGHRS, CDR2 YFSETQ, per germline. The V gene lost 4 bases and the J gene lost 0 bases, with 14 bases spanning the gap. CDR3 in DNA: TGCGCCAGCAGCCCGATTTTTGATAGCTCCTACGAGCAGTACTTC. Translating gives CASSPIFDSSYEQYF.

The rearrangement joins TRBV9 to TRBJ2-7, with a possible D match to TRBD1 (6 bases). Trimming took off 0 bases at V and 5 bases at J, with 12 bases between the two ends. CDR1 SGDLS and CDR2 YYNGEE come from the germline V gene. This CDR3 has 14 amino acids. This CDR3 reads CASSVGGPPHEQYF. CDR3 bases: TGTGCCAGCAGCGTAGGGGGGCCGCCCCACGAGCAGTACTTC.

The chain couples TRBV23-1 to TRBJ2-4; tentatively, D is TRBD1 or TRBD2 (6 bases each). TRBV23-1 counts as an open reading frame of uncertain function. Trimming removed 8 bases at V and 0 bases at J, with 17 bases between. The CDR3 runs 16 residues. The CDR3 reads CASEAGDCLAKNIQYF. CDR3 nucleotide sequence: TGCGCCAGCGAAGCAGGGGACTGCCTAGCCAAAAACATTCAGTACTTC.

The genes are TRBV20-1 and TRBJ2-1, with TRBD2 as a possible D gene (6 bases). Germline V gene sequence: CDR1 DFQATT, CDR2 SNEGSKA (reference sequence). This CDR3 contains 15 residues. Trimming took 1 base from V and 12 from J, leaving 22 bases between them. CDR3 sequence reads: CSARGSGLATDGQFF. CDR3 DNA: TGCAGTGCTAGAGGCTCGGGGCTAGCGACGGATGGGCAGTTCTTC.

This clonotype was picked up one time. The chain combines TRBV6-5 with TRBJ1-1; the D is unclear. Germline CDR1 is MNHEY and CDR2 is SVGAGI. V lost 2 bases and J lost 7, with 14 bases in between. The CDR3 is made up of 14 amino acids. The chain's CDR3 is CASSYPEKIGEAFF. DNA for the CDR3: TGTGCCAGCAGTTACCCTGAAAAAATCGGTGAAGCTTTCTTT.

This chain uses TRBV5-4 with TRBJ2-5; 7 bases match TRBD2. The germline gives CDR1 SGHNT, CDR2 YYREEE (reference sequence). Germline trimming cut 7 bases from V and 1 base from J; bases unmatched to any gene: 7. The CDR3 has 14 residues. As DNA, the CDR3 is TGTGCCAGCGGAAAGCCGGGGGGCCAAGAGACCCAGTACTTC. This encodes CASGKPGGQETQYF. Variable domain in full (rest from reference TRBV5-4 and TRBJ2-5): ETGVTQSPTHLIKTRGQQVTLRCSSQSGHNTVSWYQQALGQGPQFIFQYYREEENGRGNFPPRFSGLQFPNYSSELNVNALELDDSALYLCASGKPGGQETQYFGPGTRLLVL.

V usage is TRBV30 and J usage is TRBJ2-4, with D tentatively TRBD2 (6 bases). The CDR3 spans 14 residues. Germline CDR1 GTSNPN, CDR2 SVGIG (reference sequence). V gave up 1 base and J gave up 7 bases, with 14 bases separating them. The CDR3 DNA is TGTGCCTGGAGTGCATACGGGACTCAGAACATTCAGTACTTC. Translation gives CAWSAYGTQNIQYF.

The rearrangement joins TRBV5-1 to TRBJ1-6; TRBD1 might be the D (5 bases). This CDR3 comprises 18 residues. Germline loops: CDR1 SGHRS, CDR2 YFSETQ. V lost 1 base and J lost 4, with 18 bases in between. CDR3 DNA sequence: TGCGCCAGCAGCTTGACCCCCCTGGGGCAGCTATATAATTCACCCCTCCACTTT. Translating it yields CASSLTPLGQLYNSPLHF.

In nucleotides, the CDR3 is TGCGCCAGCGGTTCGACAGGGTATGTCACCGGGGAGCTGTTTTTT. Protein: CASGSTGYVTGELFF. The gene calls are TRBV5-1 and TRBJ2-2, with TRBD1 matching 7 bases. The CDR3 covers 15 residues. The germline V gene encodes CDR1 SGHRS and CDR2 YFSETQ. V shed 7 bases and J 4 bases; nucleotides not matched to a gene: 10. The whole variable domain, filled in from reference TRBV5-1 and TRBJ2-2, reads KAGVTQTPRYLIKTRGQQVTLSCSPISGHRSVSWYQQTPGQGLQFLFEYFSETQRNKGNFPGRFSGRQFSNSRSEMNVSTLELGDSALYLCASGSTGYVTGELFFGEGSRLTVL.

This clonotype has a handful of counts. The junction does not match germline at one end; this may be a read error. The chain combines TRBV3-1 with TRBJ2-3; D tentatively reads TRBD1 or TRBD2 (6 bases each). This CDR3 has 13 amino acids. CDR1 LGHDT and CDR2 YNNKEL come from the germline V gene (reference sequence). CDR3 nucleotide sequence: TGTGCCAGCAGCCACAAGGGGGAGGATAGCCGGAATTTT. This gives the protein CASSHKGEDSRNF.

This chain joins TRBV20-1 and TRBJ1-4, with D perhaps TRBD1 (5 bases). Germline CDR1 reads DFQATT; CDR2 reads SNEGSKA (reference sequence). The CDR3 contains 16 residues. V dropped 5 bases and J dropped 5 bases, with 21 bases sitting between them. Written as DNA, the CDR3 is TGCAGTGCTCCCCAATCCCGGACACTTACCAATGAAAAACTGTTTTTT. This gives the protein CSAPQSRTLTNEKLFF.

This clonotype was detected only a few times. V gene TRBV12-3 or TRBV12-4 combines with J gene TRBJ2-7; TRBD1 agrees at 7 bases. This CDR3 spans 17 amino acids. V dropped 6 bases and J dropped 0; count of bases not matched to a gene: 14. This CDR3 reads CASSQGTRGPGSYEQYF. CDR3 DNA sequence: TGTGCCAGCAGCCAAGGGACAAGGGGGCCAGGCTCCTACGAGCAGTACTTC.

The V gene is TRBV5-6, the J gene TRBJ2-5; 9 bases fit TRBD1. The CDR3 sequence is 13 residues long. V gave up 2 bases and J gave up 4 bases; unmatched junction bases: 0. Per the germline V gene, CDR1 is SGHDT and CDR2 is YYEEEE. Here the CDR3 DNA reads TGTGCCAGCAGCTTACAGGGGGCAGAGACCCAGTACTTC. Protein product: CASSLQGAETQYF.

This chain connects TRBV19 to TRBJ2-1; 10 bases map to TRBD1. The CDR3 length is 14 residues. Per the germline V gene, CDR1 is LNHDA and CDR2 is SQIVND (reference sequence). Trimming took 6 bases from V and 7 from J; bases not matched to a gene: 6. Written as DNA, the CDR3 is TGTGCCAGTAGGGACAGGGGGTTGGCTAATGAGCAGTTCTTC. Amino acid sequence: CASRDRGLANEQFF. Complete variable domain (other parts from reference TRBV19 and TRBJ2-1): DGGITQSPKYLFRKEGQNVTLSCEQNLNHDAMYWYRQDPGQGLRLIYYSQIVNDFQKGDIAEGYSVSREKKESFPLTVTSAQKNPTAFYLCASRDRGLANEQFFGPGTRLTVL.

This chain connects TRBV5-6 to TRBJ2-5; D could derive from TRBD1 or TRBD2 (6 bases each). Trimming pared 4 bases from V and 0 bases from J, leaving 16 bases between. This CDR3 is built from 16 residues. CDR1 SGHDT and CDR2 YYEEEE come from the germline V gene. The CDR3 sequence: CASSLEWRGYQETQYF. In nucleotides, the CDR3 is TGTGCCAGCAGCCTAGAGTGGAGGGGGTACCAAGAGACCCAGTACTTC. Full variable domain (missing parts from reference TRBV5-6 and TRBJ2-5): DAGVTQSPTHLIKTRGQQVTLRCSPKSGHDTVSWYQQALGQGPQFIFQYYEEEERQRGNFPDRFSGHQFPNYSSELNVNALLLGDSALYLCASSLEWRGYQETQYFGPGTRLLVL.

This chain connects TRBV20-1 to TRBJ2-6, with D possibly being TRBD2 (5 bases). The ends were cut back, 2 bases at V and 2 bases at J, with 10 bases in the middle. This CDR3 spans 15 amino acids. Germline V CDR1 and CDR2: DFQATT, SNEGSKA (reference sequence). CDR3 sequence: CSARFTRAGANVLTF. CDR3 in DNA: TGCAGTGCTAGATTTACGAGGGCTGGGGCCAACGTCCTGACTTTC.